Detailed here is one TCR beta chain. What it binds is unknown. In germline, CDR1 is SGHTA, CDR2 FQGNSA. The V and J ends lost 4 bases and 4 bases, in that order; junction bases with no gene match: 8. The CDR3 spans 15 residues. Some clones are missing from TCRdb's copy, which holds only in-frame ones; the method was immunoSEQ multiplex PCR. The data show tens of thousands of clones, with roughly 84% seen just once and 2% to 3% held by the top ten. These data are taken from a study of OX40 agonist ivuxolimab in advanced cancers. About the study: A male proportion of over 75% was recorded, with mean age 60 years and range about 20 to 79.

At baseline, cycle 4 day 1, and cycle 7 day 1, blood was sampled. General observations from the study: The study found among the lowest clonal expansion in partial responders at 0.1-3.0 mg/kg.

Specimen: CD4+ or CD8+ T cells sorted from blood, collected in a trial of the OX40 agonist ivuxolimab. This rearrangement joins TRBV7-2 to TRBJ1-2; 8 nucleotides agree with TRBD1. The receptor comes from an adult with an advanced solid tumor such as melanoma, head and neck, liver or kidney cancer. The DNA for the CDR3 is TGTGCCAGCAGCTCTCGGACAGGGTCTGGCTATGGCTACACCTTC. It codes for CASSSRTGSGYGYTF. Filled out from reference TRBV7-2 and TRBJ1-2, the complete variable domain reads GAGVSQSPSNKVTEKGKDVELRCDPISGHTALYWYRQSLGQGLEFLIYFQGNSAPDKSGLPSDRFSAERTGGSVSTLTIQRTQQEDSAVYLCASSSRTGSGYGYTFGSGTRLTVV.